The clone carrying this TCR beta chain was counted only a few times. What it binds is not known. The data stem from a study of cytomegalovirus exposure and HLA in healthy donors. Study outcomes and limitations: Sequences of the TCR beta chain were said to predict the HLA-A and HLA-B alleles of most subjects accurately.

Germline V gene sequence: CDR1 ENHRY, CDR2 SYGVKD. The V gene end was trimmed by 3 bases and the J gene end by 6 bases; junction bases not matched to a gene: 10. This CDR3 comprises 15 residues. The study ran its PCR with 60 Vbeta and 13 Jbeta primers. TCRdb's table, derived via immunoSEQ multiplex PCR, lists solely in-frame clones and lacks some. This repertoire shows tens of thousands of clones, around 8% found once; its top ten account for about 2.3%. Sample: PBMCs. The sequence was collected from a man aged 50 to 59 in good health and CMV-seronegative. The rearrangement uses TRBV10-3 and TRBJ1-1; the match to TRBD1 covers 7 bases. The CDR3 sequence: CAISETTGFKAEAFF. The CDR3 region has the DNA TGTGCCATCAGTGAAACGACAGGGTTTAAAGCTGAAGCTTTCTTT.